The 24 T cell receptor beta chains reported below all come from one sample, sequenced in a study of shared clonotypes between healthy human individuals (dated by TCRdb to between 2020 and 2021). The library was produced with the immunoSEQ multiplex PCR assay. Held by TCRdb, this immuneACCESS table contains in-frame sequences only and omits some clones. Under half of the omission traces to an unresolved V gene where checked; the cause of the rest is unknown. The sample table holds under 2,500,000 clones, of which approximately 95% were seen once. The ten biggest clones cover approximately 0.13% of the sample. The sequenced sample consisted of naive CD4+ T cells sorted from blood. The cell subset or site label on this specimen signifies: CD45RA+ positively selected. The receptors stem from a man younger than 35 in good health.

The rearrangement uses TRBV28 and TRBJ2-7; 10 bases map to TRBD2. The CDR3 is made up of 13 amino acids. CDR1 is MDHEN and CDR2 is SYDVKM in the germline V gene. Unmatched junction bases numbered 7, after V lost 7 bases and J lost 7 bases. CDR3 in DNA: TGTGCCAGCAAAGCGGGAGGGCTAGGGGAGCAGTACTTC. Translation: CASKAGGLGEQYF.

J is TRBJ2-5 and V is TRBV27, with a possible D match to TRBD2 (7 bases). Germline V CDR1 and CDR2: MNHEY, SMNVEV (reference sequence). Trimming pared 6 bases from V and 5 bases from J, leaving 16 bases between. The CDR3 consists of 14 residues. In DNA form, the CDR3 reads TGTGCCAGCAGGCGGGGGCTAGACTGGGAGACCCAGTACTTC. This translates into CASRRGLDWETQYF.

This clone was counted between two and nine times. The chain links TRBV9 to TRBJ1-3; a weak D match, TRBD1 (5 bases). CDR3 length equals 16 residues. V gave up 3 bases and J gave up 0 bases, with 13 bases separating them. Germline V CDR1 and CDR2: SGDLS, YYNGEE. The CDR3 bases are TGTGCCAGCAGCGCGACCCCAGGGTCCTCTGGAAACACCATATATTTT. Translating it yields CASSATPGSSGNTIYF.

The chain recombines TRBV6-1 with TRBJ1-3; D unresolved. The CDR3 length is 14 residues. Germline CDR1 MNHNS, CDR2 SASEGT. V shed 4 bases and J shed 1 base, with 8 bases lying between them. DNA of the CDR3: TGTGCCAGCAGTGCTTCCAATTCTGGAAACACCATATATTTT. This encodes CASSASNSGNTIYF.

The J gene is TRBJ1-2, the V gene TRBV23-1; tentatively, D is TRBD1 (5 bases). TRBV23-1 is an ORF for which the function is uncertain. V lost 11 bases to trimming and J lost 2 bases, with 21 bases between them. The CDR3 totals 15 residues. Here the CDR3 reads CALVQEQAVNYGYTF. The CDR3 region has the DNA TGCGCCCTAGTACAGGAACAGGCGGTCAACTATGGCTACACCTTC.

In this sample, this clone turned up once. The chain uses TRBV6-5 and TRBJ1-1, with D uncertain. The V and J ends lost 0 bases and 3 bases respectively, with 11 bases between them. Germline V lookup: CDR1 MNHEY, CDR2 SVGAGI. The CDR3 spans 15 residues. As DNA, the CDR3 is TGTGCCAGCAGTTACTCGATCGAGGTACACACTGAAGCTTTCTTT. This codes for CASSYSIEVHTEAFF.

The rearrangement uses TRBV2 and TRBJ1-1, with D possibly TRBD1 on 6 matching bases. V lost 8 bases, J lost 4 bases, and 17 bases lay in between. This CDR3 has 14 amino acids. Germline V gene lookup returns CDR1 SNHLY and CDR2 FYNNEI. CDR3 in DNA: TGTGCCAGCGGCCAACAGGGTGCGGGCACTGAAGCTTTCTTT. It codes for CASGQQGAGTEAFF.

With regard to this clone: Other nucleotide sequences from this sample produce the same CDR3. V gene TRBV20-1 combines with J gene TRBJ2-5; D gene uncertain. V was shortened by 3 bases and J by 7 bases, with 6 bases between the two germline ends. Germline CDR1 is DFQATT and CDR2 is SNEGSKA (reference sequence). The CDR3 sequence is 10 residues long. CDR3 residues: CSARGGTQYF. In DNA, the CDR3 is TGCAGTGCTAGGGGTGGGACCCAGTACTTC.

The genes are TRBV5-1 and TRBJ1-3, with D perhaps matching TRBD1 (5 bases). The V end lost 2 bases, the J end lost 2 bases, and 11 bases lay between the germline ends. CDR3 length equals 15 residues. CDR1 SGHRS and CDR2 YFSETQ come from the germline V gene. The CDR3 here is CASSFGDGAGNTIYF. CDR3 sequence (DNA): TGCGCCAGCAGCTTTGGGGACGGAGCTGGAAACACCATATATTTT.

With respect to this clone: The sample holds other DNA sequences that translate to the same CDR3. The CDR3 nucleotides read TGTGCCAGCACCCGAGGAGACGAGCAGTACTTC. Translating it yields CASTRGDEQYF. This chain connects TRBV6-5 to TRBJ2-7; D is unresolved. CDR1 and CDR2 from the germline V gene are MNHEY and SVGAGI. The CDR3 is made up of 11 amino acids. Trimming took off 7 bases at V and 5 bases at J, with 9 bases between the two ends.

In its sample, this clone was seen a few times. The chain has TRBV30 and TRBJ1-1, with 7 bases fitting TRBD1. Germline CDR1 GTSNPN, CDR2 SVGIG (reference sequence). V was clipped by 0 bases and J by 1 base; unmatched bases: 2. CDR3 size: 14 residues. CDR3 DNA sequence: TGTGCCTGGAGTGTTGGGGACAGGAACACTGAAGCTTTCTTT. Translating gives CAWSVGDRNTEAFF.

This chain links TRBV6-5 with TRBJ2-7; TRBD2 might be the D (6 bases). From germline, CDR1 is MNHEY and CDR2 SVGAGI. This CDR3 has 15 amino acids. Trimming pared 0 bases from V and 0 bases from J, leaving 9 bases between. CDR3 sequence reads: CASSYSMGGSYEQYF. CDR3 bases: TGTGCCAGCAGTTACTCGATGGGGGGCTCCTACGAGCAGTACTTC.

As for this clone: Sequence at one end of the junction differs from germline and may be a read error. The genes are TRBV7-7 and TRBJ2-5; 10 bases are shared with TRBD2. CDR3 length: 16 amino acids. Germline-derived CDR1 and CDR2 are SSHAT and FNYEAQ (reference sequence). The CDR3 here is CASSLEAGGRQETQYF. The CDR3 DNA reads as TGTGCTAGCAGCTTAGAAGCGGGGGGGCGCCAAGAGACCCAGTACTTC.

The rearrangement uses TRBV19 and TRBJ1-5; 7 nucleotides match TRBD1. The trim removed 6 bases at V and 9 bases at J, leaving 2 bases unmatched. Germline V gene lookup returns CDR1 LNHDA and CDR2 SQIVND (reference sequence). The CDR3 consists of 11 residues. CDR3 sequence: CASSQGGPQHF. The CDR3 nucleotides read TGTGCCAGTAGCCAGGGGGGGCCCCAGCATTTT. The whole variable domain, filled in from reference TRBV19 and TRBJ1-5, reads DGGITQSPKYLFRKEGQNVTLSCEQNLNHDAMYWYRQDPGQGLRLIYYSQIVNDFQKGDIAEGYSVSREKKESFPLTVTSAQKNPTAFYLCASSQGGPQHFGDGTRLSIL.

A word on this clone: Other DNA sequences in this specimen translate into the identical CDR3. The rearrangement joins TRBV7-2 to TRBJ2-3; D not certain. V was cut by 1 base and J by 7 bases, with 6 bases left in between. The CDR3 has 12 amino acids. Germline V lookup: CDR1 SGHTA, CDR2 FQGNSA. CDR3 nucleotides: TGTGCCAGCAGCTTAGTATCCAATACGCAGTATTTT. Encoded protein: CASSLVSNTQYF.

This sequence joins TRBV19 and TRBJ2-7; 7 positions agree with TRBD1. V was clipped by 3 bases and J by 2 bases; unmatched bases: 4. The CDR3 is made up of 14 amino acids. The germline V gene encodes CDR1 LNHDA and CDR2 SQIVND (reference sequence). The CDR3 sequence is CASSMNGQAYEQYF. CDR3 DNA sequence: TGTGCCAGTAGTATGAATGGACAGGCCTACGAGCAGTACTTC.

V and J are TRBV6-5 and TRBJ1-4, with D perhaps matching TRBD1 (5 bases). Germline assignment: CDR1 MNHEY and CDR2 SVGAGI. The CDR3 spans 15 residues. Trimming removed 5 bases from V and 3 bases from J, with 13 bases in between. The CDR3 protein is CASSTRQRPNEKLFF. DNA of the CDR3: TGTGCCAGCAGTACGCGACAGCGTCCTAATGAAAAACTGTTTTTT.

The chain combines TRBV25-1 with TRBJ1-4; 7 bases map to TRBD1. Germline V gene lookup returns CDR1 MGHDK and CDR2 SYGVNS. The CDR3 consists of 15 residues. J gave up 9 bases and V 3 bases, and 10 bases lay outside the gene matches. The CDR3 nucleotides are TGTGCCAGCAGTGACTTCCGGGACAGTAAGCAAAAACTGTTTTTT. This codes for CASSDFRDSKQKLFF.

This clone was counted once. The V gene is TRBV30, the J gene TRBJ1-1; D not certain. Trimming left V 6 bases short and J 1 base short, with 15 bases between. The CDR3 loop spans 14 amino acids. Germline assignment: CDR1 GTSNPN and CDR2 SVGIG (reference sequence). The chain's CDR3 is CACSPPPGNTEAFF. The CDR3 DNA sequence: TGTGCCTGCTCACCCCCCCCCGGGAACACTGAAGCTTTCTTT. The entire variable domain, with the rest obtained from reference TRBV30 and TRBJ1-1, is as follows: SQTIHQWPATLVQPVGSPLSLECTVEGTSNPNLYWYRQAAGRGLQLLFYSVGIGQISSEVPQNLSASRPQDRQFILSSKKLLLSDSGFYLCACSPPPGNTEAFFGQGTRLTVV.

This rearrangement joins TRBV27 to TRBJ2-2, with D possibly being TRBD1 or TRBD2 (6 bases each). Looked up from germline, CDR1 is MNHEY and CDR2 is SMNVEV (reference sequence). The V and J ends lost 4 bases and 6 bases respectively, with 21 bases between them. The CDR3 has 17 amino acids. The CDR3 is CASSSLGWGAEAGELFF. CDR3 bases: TGTGCCAGCAGTTCCCTAGGGTGGGGGGCGGAAGCCGGGGAGCTGTTTTTT.

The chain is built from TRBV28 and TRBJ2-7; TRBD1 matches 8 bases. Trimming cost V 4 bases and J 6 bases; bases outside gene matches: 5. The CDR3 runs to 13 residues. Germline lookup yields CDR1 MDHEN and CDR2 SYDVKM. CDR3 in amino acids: CASSWQGAGEQYF. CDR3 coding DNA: TGTGCCAGCAGTTGGCAGGGGGCAGGCGAGCAGTACTTC.

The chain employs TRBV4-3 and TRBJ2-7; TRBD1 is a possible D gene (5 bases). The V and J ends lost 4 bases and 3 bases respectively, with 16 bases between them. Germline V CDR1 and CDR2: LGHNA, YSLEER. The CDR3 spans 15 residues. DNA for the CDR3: TGCGCCAGCAGCCCAGGAAAGTCAGGGAACTACGAGCAGTACTTC. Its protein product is CASSPGKSGNYEQYF.

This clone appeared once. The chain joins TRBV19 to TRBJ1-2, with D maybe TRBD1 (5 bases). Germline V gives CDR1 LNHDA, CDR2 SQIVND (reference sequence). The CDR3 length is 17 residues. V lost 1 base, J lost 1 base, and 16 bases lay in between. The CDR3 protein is CASSIGVYRNLNYGYTF. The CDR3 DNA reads TGTGCCAGTAGTATAGGGGTCTACAGGAACCTTAACTATGGCTACACCTTC.

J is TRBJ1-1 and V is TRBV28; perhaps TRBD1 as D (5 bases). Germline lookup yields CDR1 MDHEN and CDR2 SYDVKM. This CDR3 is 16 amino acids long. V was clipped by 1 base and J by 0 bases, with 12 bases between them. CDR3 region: CASSLSSLGVNTEAFF. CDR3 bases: TGTGCCAGCAGTTTATCCTCGTTGGGGGTGAACACTGAAGCTTTCTTT.